This record looks at one TCR beta chain sequence and its context. Its antigen is as yet unknown. The sample originates from a study of T cells in tumors after PD-1 blockade. Overall study results and limits: Some novel exhausted tumor clones appeared in pre-treatment blood, suggesting peripheral recruitment.

TCRdb's table, derived via immunoSEQ multiplex PCR, lists solely in-frame clones and lacks some. The table includes around 51,000 clones, 65% to 85% detected once. The ends were cut back, 4 bases at V and 9 bases at J, with 16 bases in the middle. The CDR3 consists of 14 residues. Germline CDR1 LGHNA, CDR2 YNFKEQ. The sequence came from a human donor with basal cell carcinoma. This sequence joins TRBV4-2 and TRBJ2-1, with D tentatively TRBD1 (6 bases). Sequencing used PBMCs, obtained before anti-PD-1 treatment. The CDR3 sequence: CASSPQQQGREQFF. As DNA, the CDR3 is TGTGCCAGCAGCCCACAACAACAGGGCCGTGAGCAGTTCTTC.